This entry is about one TCR beta chain. The antigen remains unidentified. The data were taken from a study of T cells in localized non-small cell lung cancer. The CDR3 has 16 residues. Germline V gene data show CDR1 as KGHSH and CDR2 as LQKENI. Sequenced by immunoSEQ multiplex PCR; TCRdb stores in-frame clones only, minus some. The sample has 100,000 to 150,000 clones; around 89% are singletons. Study results and limitations: A raised T cell density in blood coincided with lengthier overall survival. Maximal T cell clonality occurred in uninvolved adjacent lung, with tumor ranking below it. Detection in adjacent lung was observed for a median 57 of the top 100 tumor clones. Sequencing was limited to one tumor region, leaving the possibility of heterogeneity open.

The J gene is TRBJ2-5, the V gene TRBV18, with TRBD1 matching 10 bases. The DNA end is more similar to TRBJ2-7, so the J call may be wrong. This receptor was taken from a female donor of 60 years or more with stage I lung adenocarcinoma. Source: peripheral blood, taken before any cancer treatment. The CDR3 nucleotides are TGTGCCAGCTCCACACTCGACCGGGACAGGGGACACGAGCAGTACTTC. Its protein product is CASSTLDRDRGHEQYF.